These T cell receptor beta chains were read from a single sample in a study of blood T cell repertoires in COVID-19. The assay was immunoSEQ multiplex PCR, and TCRdb's table has in-frame clones only and misses some. The sample lists about 370,000 clones; approximately 89% were seen once. Sequencing input: PBMCs or T cells enriched from blood (not recorded which). These receptors all stem from a woman aged 40 to 50 who had been exposed to COVID-19. Both conserved end residues are part of each CDR3. Fields, in order: V gene, D gene, J gene, clone size, CDR3 protein, CDR3 DNA. A D gene is named only where the DNA matches it firmly. For some rows the clone size is stated as once, few or many, or as a class when expanded; others skip it.

TRBV18,.,TRBJ1-6,.,CASSPNPGPPLHF,TGTGCCAGCTCACCAAATCCGGGTCCACCCCTCCACTTT
TRBV27,.,TRBJ1-2,.,CASSFLATNYGYTF,TGTGCCAGCAGTTTTCTGGCAACTAACTATGGCTACACCTTC
TRBV12-3/TRBV12-4,TRBD2,TRBJ2-1,once,CASSTSGGNEQFF,TGTGCCAGCAGTACTAGCGGGGGGAATGAGCAGTTCTTC
TRBV27,.,TRBJ1-1,.,CASSFDRLNTEAFF,TGTGCCAGCAGTTTCGACAGGCTCAACACTGAAGCTTTCTTT
TRBV13,TRBD1,TRBJ1-3,.,CASSSDRVGNTIYF,TGTGCCAGCAGCAGCGACAGGGTGGGAAACACCATATATTTT
TRBV4-3,TRBD2,TRBJ2-3,.,CASSQVPPVAGGPYTQYF,TGCGCCAGCAGCCAAGTTCCCCCAGTAGCGGGAGGGCCGTATACGCAGTATTTT
TRBV7-9,TRBD1,TRBJ1-1,once,CASSLTGDIGGAFF,TGTGCCAGCAGCTTAACAGGGGACATAGGTGGAGCTTTCTTT
TRBV7-3,TRBD1,TRBJ2-1,.,CASSSGGQGANEQFF,TGTGCCAGCAGCTCCGGGGGACAGGGGGCAAATGAGCAGTTCTTC
TRBV28,.,TRBJ1-1,.,CASSFGGSLMNTEAFF,TGTGCCAGCAGTTTTGGGGGGTCCCTCATGAACACTGAAGCTTTCTTT
TRBV18,TRBD1,TRBJ1-2,.,CASSGDRDYGYTF,TGTGCCAGCTCTGGGGACAGGGACTATGGCTACACCTTC
TRBV2,.,TRBJ2-1,.,CASSEGGGASYNEQFF,TGTGCCAGCAGTGAAGGTGGGGGGGCGAGCTACAATGAGCAGTTCTTC
TRBV3-1/TRBV3-2,.,TRBJ1-2,once,CASSQAHPTLRGYTF,TGTGCCAGCAGCCAAGCCCATCCGACTCTGCGCGGCTACACCTTC
TRBV2,TRBD1,TRBJ1-1,.,CASSDDRGGEAFF,TGTGCCAGCAGCGACGACAGGGGAGGTGAAGCTTTCTTT
TRBV15,.,TRBJ1-5,.,CATAQGVLGPGYNQPQHF,TGTGCCACCGCTCAAGGGGTATTGGGCCCAGGCTACAATCAGCCCCAGCATTTT
TRBV5-1,.,TRBJ2-7,.,CASSLDTGFSYEQYF,TGCGCCAGCAGCTTAGATACAGGGTTCTCCTACGAGCAGTACTTC
TRBV30,.,TRBJ2-5,.,CAWAVVAKTQYF,TGTGCCTGGGCAGTCGTAGCGAAGACCCAGTACTTC
TRBV2,TRBD2,TRBJ2-7,.,CASLAGSSYEQYF,TGTGCCAGTCTAGCGGGGAGCTCCTACGAGCAGTACTTC
TRBV5-1,TRBD2,TRBJ2-1,.,CASSLGTSGYNEQFF,TGCGCCAGCAGCTTAGGGACTAGCGGTTACAATGAGCAGTTCTTC
TRBV18,.,TRBJ1-6,.,CASSPRRLNSYNSPLHF,TGTGCCAGCTCACCACGGCGGCTGAACTCCTATAATTCACCCCTCCACTTT
TRBV7-9,TRBD1,TRBJ1-3,.,CASRTGAGNTIYF,TGTGCCAGCAGAACAGGGGCTGGAAACACCATATATTTT
TRBV24-1,.,TRBJ2-6,.,CATSDYKDTGFNVLTF,TGTGCCACCAGTGATTATAAGGACACAGGGTTCAACGTCCTGACTTTC
TRBV4-3,.,TRBJ2-7,once,CASSQEAGTYEQYF,TGCGCCAGCAGCCAAGAGGCAGGGACCTACGAGCAGTACTTC
TRBV3-1/TRBV3-2,TRBD1,TRBJ1-5,.,CASSPRDRGAQPQHF,TGTGCCAGCAGCCCAAGAGACAGGGGAGCGCAGCCCCAGCATTTT
TRBV6-2/TRBV6-3,.,TRBJ1-1,once,CASSYSSRLSEAFF,TGTGCCAGCAGTTACTCGAGCAGGTTATCTGAAGCTTTCTTT
TRBV7-2,.,TRBJ1-5,.,CASSLSAGTNQPQHF,TGTGCCAGCAGCTTATCGGCAGGAACCAATCAGCCCCAGCATTTT
TRBV9,TRBD2,TRBJ2-1,.,CASSVEPSGHNEQFF,TGTGCCAGCAGCGTAGAGCCTAGCGGACATAATGAGCAGTTCTTC
TRBV7-9,.,TRBJ1-4,.,CASSLVMGGDEKLFF,TGTGCCAGCAGCTTAGTCATGGGAGGAGACGAAAAACTGTTTTTT
TRBV18,.,TRBJ2-1,.,CASSPRDSIGGNEQFF,TGTGCCAGCTCACCACGGGACTCGATAGGAGGCAATGAGCAGTTCTTC
TRBV30,.,TRBJ1-1,once,CAWRKSAGIADTEAFF,TGTGCCTGGAGGAAATCTGCGGGGATCGCGGACACTGAAGCTTTCTTT
TRBV24-1,.,TRBJ1-4,.,CATSDSTRSANEKLFF,TGTGCCACCAGTGATTCGACAAGATCGGCTAATGAAAAACTGTTTTTT
TRBV19,TRBD2,TRBJ2-1,.,CASGRRERVLEQFF,TGTGCCAGCGGCCGGCGGGAGCGGGTATTGGAGCAGTTCTTC
TRBV7-8,.,TRBJ1-2,.,CASSLGAQGANYGYTF,TGTGCCAGCAGCTTGGGGGCCCAGGGTGCTAACTATGGCTACACCTTC
TRBV28,.,TRBJ1-2,.,CASSSSNYGYTF,TGTGCCAGCAGTTCCTCTAACTATGGCTACACCTTC
TRBV4-1,TRBD1,TRBJ1-5,once,CASSQVQQGALYSNQPQHF,TGCGCCAGCAGCCAAGTCCAACAGGGGGCCCTTTATAGCAATCAGCCCCAGCATTTT
TRBV30,TRBD1,TRBJ1-1,.,CAWRRGQELNTEAFF,TGTGCCTGGAGGCGGGGACAGGAGCTGAACACTGAAGCTTTCTTT
TRBV19,TRBD1,TRBJ2-7,.,CASSMPATGVYEQYF,TGTGCCAGTAGTATGCCGGCGACAGGGGTTTACGAGCAGTACTTC
TRBV5-4,.,TRBJ2-3,.,CASSPTLSDTQYF,TGTGCCAGCAGCCCTACTCTCTCAGATACGCAGTATTTT
TRBV7-6,.,TRBJ1-2,.,CASSPGTPNYGYTF,TGTGCCAGCAGCCCGGGGACACCCAACTATGGCTACACCTTC
TRBV15,TRBD1,TRBJ1-6,few,CATSRPTGRALDSPLHF,TGTGCCACCAGCAGACCGACAGGGAGAGCCCTGGATTCACCCCTCCACTTT
TRBV7-3,.,TRBJ2-7,.,CASSLTPGDYEQYF,TGTGCCAGCAGCTTAACGCCCGGGGACTACGAGCAGTACTTC
TRBV6-5,TRBD1,TRBJ1-2,once,CASRTGQWGGYTF,TGTGCCAGCCGGACAGGGCAATGGGGTGGCTACACCTTC
TRBV3-1/TRBV3-2,.,TRBJ2-3,.,CASSQGRSSTDTQYF,TGTGCCAGCAGCCAGGGGCGGTCTAGCACAGATACGCAGTATTTT
TRBV7-2,TRBD1,TRBJ1-2,.,CASSSAPGQPNYGYTF,TGTGCCAGCAGCTCCGCCCCGGGACAGCCTAACTATGGCTACACCTTC
TRBV7-2,.,TRBJ2-7,.,CASSLGLLTHEQYF,TGTGCCAGCAGCCTGGGACTCCTGACCCACGAGCAGTACTTC
TRBV19,.,TRBJ1-6,few,CASHPQGNYNSPLHF,TGTGCCAGTCATCCCCAGGGGAACTATAATTCACCCCTCCACTTT
TRBV29-1,.,TRBJ1-5,.,CSVAGTLNQPQHF,TGCAGCGTAGCCGGGACTCTAAATCAGCCCCAGCATTTT
TRBV25-1,.,TRBJ1-2,.,CASSEGALGGYTF,TGTGCCAGCAGTGAAGGAGCCCTCGGTGGCTACACCTTC
TRBV5-5,TRBD1,TRBJ1-2,.,CASSLGDRVDGYTF,TGTGCCAGCAGCTTGGGGGACAGGGTCGATGGCTACACCTTC
TRBV28,TRBD1,TRBJ1-4,.,CASSLDRGRRTNEKLFF,TGTGCCAGCAGTCTAGACAGGGGGCGGAGAACTAATGAAAAACTGTTTTTT